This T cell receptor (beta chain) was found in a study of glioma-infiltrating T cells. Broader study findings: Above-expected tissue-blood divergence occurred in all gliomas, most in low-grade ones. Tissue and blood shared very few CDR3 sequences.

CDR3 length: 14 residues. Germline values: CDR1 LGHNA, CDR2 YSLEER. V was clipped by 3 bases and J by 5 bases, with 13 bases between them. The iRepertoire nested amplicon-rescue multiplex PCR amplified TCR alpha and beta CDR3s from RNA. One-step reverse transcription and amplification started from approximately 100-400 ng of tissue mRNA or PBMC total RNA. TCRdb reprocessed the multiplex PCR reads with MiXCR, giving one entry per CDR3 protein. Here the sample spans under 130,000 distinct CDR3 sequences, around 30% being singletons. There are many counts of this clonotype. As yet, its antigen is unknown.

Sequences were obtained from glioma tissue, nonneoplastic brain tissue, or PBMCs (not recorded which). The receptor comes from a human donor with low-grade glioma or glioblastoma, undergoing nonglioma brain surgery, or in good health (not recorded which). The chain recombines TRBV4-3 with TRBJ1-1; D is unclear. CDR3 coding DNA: TGCGCCAGCAGCCATTCGGTGGGTAGGACTGAAGCTTTCTTT. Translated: CASSHSVGRTEAFF.